This T cell receptor beta chain was observed in a study of blood T cell repertoires in COVID-19. Germline CDR1 reads SEHNR; CDR2 reads FQNEAQ (reference sequence). V lost 4 bases and J 5 bases, leaving 11 bases between the germline ends. This CDR3 is built from 13 residues. Some clones are missing from TCRdb's copy, which holds only in-frame ones; the method was immunoSEQ multiplex PCR. The table shows approximately 70,000 clones, with around four fifths occurring only once. The genes are TRBV7-9 and TRBJ1-2, with D hard to call. This sequence originates from a woman in her fifties or sixties with acute or convalescent COVID-19. The sequenced sample consisted of peripheral blood. The CDR3 DNA is TGTGCCAGCAGCTACTCGGGATCTTATGGCTACACCTTC. The encoded protein is CASSYSGSYGYTF.